The 17 T cell receptor beta chains given below trace back to one sample, sequenced in a study of T cell responses to AZD1222 COVID-19 vaccine. The method was immunoSEQ multiplex PCR; TCRdb's version includes in-frame clones alone and lacks a portion of them. Of some 150,000 clones in the sample, over 90% were seen once. The material sequenced was peripheral blood, taken 28 days after the second AZD1222 dose. These TCRs come from an adult who received the AZD1222 COVID-19 vaccine.

The genes are TRBV20-1 and TRBJ1-1; D perhaps matches TRBD1 (5 bases). The V and J ends lost 4 bases and 7 bases respectively, with 7 bases between them. Germline CDR1 is DFQATT and CDR2 is SNEGSKA (reference sequence). This CDR3 region has 10 residues. DNA of the CDR3: TGCAGTGCTACCCAGGGTGAAGCTTTCTTT. Its protein is CSATQGEAFF.

The genes are TRBV5-6 and TRBJ1-4, with 8 bases fitting TRBD1. V shed 6 bases, J shed 5 bases, and the junction held 6 bases outside the gene matches. Germline CDR1 is SGHDT and CDR2 is YYEEEE. This CDR3 is built from 14 residues. The CDR3 DNA sequence: TGTGCCAGCACCATGGACAGGGCGAATGAAAAACTGTTTTTT. Protein sequence: CASTMDRANEKLFF.

This chain connects TRBV12-3 or TRBV12-4 to TRBJ2-3; D not certain. The V and J ends lost 5 bases and 6 bases respectively, with 12 bases between them. This CDR3 has 13 amino acids. CDR3 protein: CASSPLGWDTQYF. The CDR3 bases are TGTGCCAGCAGTCCCTTAGGCTGGGATACGCAGTATTTT.

The chain links TRBV3-1 (or the pseudogene TRBV3-2) to TRBJ1-2, with 8 bases aligning to TRBD1. Germline trimming cut 1 base from V and 5 bases from J; bases unmatched to any gene: 6. This CDR3 spans 15 amino acids. Germline V CDR1 and CDR2: LGHDT, YNNKEL (reference sequence). CDR3 residues: CASSQAITGGYGYTF. In nucleotides, the CDR3 is TGTGCCAGCAGCCAAGCTATAACAGGGGGTTATGGCTACACCTTC.

The table lists this clone with a count of one. CDR3 in amino acids: CASSSGDRITGELFF. The CDR3 DNA sequence: TGTGCCAGCAGCTCGGGGGACAGGATCACCGGGGAGCTGTTTTTT. This chain connects TRBV7-3 to TRBJ2-2; 8 bases fit TRBD1. The CDR3 sequence is 15 residues long. Germline lookup yields CDR1 SGHTA and CDR2 FQGTGA. V lost 4 bases, J lost 4 bases, and 5 bases stayed unmatched.

V usage is TRBV3-1 (or the pseudogene TRBV3-2) and J usage is TRBJ2-1; 8 bases line up with TRBD2. CDR1 is LGHDT, CDR2 YNNKEL, per germline (reference sequence). Germline trimming cut 4 bases from V and 8 bases from J; bases unmatched to any gene: 13. The CDR3 sequence is 16 residues long. The CDR3 nucleotides are TGTGCCAGCAGCCCTCGTAACCGGGGGGGCCTCGATGAGCAGTTCTTC. It specifies CASSPRNRGGLDEQFF.

The V call is TRBV5-4, the J call TRBJ1-3; D gene uncertain. The CDR3 spans 15 residues. The V gene lost 1 base and the J gene lost 2 bases, with 10 bases spanning the gap. Germline loops: CDR1 SGHNT, CDR2 YYREEE (reference sequence). The CDR3 spells CASSLTGSAGNTIYF. Here the CDR3 DNA reads TGTGCCAGCAGCTTGACGGGGTCGGCTGGAAACACCATATATTTT.

V gene TRBV30 combines with J gene TRBJ2-7; D is possibly TRBD1 (8 bases). This CDR3 has 13 residues. Germline CDR1 reads GTSNPN; CDR2 reads SVGIG (reference sequence). The V gene lost 4 bases and the J gene lost 8 bases, with 18 bases spanning the gap. Written as DNA, the CDR3 is TGTGCCTGGATCCTACAGGGGGGGATGCAGCAGTACTTC. It translates to CAWILQGGMQQYF. Using reference TRBV30 and TRBJ2-7 for the parts outside the CDR3, the full variable domain is SQTIHQWPATLVQPVGSPLSLECTVEGTSNPNLYWYRQAAGRGLQLLFYSVGIGQISSEVPQNLSASRPQDRQFILSSKKLLLSDSGFYLCAWILQGGMQQYFGPGTRLTVT.

V gene TRBV9 combines with J gene TRBJ2-6; D gene ambiguous. The germline V and J ends were trimmed by 5 bases and 1 base, with 7 bases remaining between them. The CDR3 consists of 14 residues. Germline V lookup: CDR1 SGDLS, CDR2 YYNGEE. The CDR3 DNA sequence: TGTGCCAGCAGTGAGGATTCTGGGGCCAACGTCCTGACTTTC. Translated: CASSEDSGANVLTF.

CDR3 region: CASSGQQPYEQYF. The CDR3 nucleotides are TGTGCCAGCAGTGGACAGCAACCCTACGAGCAGTACTTC. The chain links TRBV2 to TRBJ2-7; TRBD1 is a possible D gene (5 bases). The CDR3 totals 13 residues. Trimming stripped 4 bases from V and 2 bases from J, with 9 bases between. From germline, CDR1 is SNHLY and CDR2 FYNNEI. Complete variable domain (other parts from reference TRBV2 and TRBJ2-7): EPEVTQTPSHQVTQMGQEVILRCVPISNHLYFYWYRQILGQKVEFLVSFYNNEISEKSEIFDDQFSVERPDGSNFTLKIRSTKLEDSAMYFCASSGQQPYEQYFGPGTRLTVT.

The gene calls are TRBV6-5 and TRBJ2-7; no firm D call. The CDR3 loop spans 13 amino acids. Per germline, CDR1 MNHEY and CDR2 SVGAGI. With 4 bases removed from V and 4 bases from J, the gap between germline ends came to 11 bases. The DNA for the CDR3 is TGTGCCAGCAGTTCTCCAGTGGGGTACGAGCAGTACTTC. Encoded protein: CASSSPVGYEQYF.

The rearrangement links TRBV19 to TRBJ2-3; no firm D call. Deletions cut 5 bases from V and 4 bases from J, with 16 bases between. CDR3 length equals 15 residues. The germline gives CDR1 LNHDA, CDR2 SQIVND (reference sequence). The CDR3 DNA follows: TGTGCCAGTAGTTCTAGAGGCGTGGGCGCAGATACGCAGTATTTT. This sequence encodes CASSSRGVGADTQYF.

The chain combines TRBV20-1 with TRBJ1-1; D not resolved. Germline values: CDR1 DFQATT, CDR2 SNEGSKA (reference sequence). The CDR3 has 8 amino acids. The CDR3 region has the DNA TGCATTACCCCTGAAGCTTTCTTT. Protein: CITPEAFF.

V gene TRBV3-1 (or the pseudogene TRBV3-2) combines with J gene TRBJ2-2, with 9 bases matching TRBD1. CDR1 and CDR2 (germline): LGHDT, YNNKEL (reference sequence). This CDR3 region has 15 residues. Trimming cost V 5 bases and J 7 bases; bases outside gene matches: 8. The CDR3 region is CASSGGTGRIGELFF. CDR3 nucleotides: TGTGCCAGCAGCGGCGGGACAGGGAGGATCGGGGAGCTGTTTTTT.

The chain uses TRBV5-1 and TRBJ2-7; 8 nucleotides line up with TRBD1. Trimming cost V 5 bases and J 6 bases; bases outside gene matches: 4. The V gene's germline CDR1 is SGHRS and CDR2 YFSETQ. The CDR3 length is 12 residues. The CDR3 protein is CASREGQGEQYF. The CDR3, as DNA: TGCGCCAGCAGGGAAGGACAGGGCGAGCAGTACTTC.

This rearrangement joins TRBV10-3 to TRBJ2-7; 9 bases agree with TRBD1. The CDR3 contains 14 residues. With 4 bases clipped from V and 2 bases from J, the junction kept 3 bases outside the gene matches. Germline loops: CDR1 ENHRY, CDR2 SYGVKD. DNA of the CDR3: TGTGCCATCAGTGGGGACAGGGCCCCCTACGAGCAGTACTTC. Translating gives CAISGDRAPYEQYF.

In its sample, this clone was seen once. The rearrangement joins TRBV4-1 to TRBJ1-6; unclear D gene. Trimming took 4 bases from V and 8 from J, leaving 12 bases between them. Germline loops: CDR1 MGHRA, CDR2 YSYEKL. The CDR3 has 14 amino acids. The CDR3 DNA is TGCGCCAGCAGCCTATGGTTTGGGGATTCACCCCTCCACTTT. Amino acids: CASSLWFGDSPLHF.